This T cell receptor beta chain is drawn from a study of blood T cell repertoires in COVID-19. In the authors' workflow: Estimated nucleated cell counts came from reference gene primer amplification. The protocol was immunoSEQ multiplex PCR, while the TCRdb copy is restricted to in-frame clones and leaves out a portion. The V and J calls and clone size are taken from that table; D and trimming were inferred from the DNA. The sample holds over 20,000 clones; 80% to 90% are singletons and the top ten take approximately 5.9%. The CDR3 length is 11 residues. The germline V and J ends were trimmed by 6 bases and 7 bases, with 7 bases remaining between them. Germline CDR1 is SGHAT and CDR2 is FQNNGV.

This chain connects TRBV11-2 to TRBJ2-1; D is undetermined. The receptor was derived from a human donor in a cohort sampled during active COVID-19. Sample: peripheral blood. CDR3 sequence: CASRGGNEQFF. The CDR3 DNA follows: TGTGCCAGCAGAGGCGGAAATGAGCAGTTCTTC.